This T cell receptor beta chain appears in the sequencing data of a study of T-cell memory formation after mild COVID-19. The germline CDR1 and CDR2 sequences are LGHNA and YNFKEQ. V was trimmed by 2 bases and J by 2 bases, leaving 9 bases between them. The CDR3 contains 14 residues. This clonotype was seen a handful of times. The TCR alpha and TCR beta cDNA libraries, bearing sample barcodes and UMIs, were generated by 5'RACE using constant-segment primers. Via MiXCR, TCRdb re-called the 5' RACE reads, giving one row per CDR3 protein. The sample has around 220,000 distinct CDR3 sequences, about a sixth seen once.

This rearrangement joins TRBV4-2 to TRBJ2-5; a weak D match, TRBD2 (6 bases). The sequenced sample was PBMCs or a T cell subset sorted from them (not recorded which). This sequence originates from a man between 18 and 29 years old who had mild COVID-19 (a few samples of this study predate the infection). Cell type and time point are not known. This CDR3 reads CASSQPGSQETQYF. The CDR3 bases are TGTGCCAGCAGCCAACCCGGGAGTCAAGAGACCCAGTACTTC.